The rows below give T cell receptor beta chains drawn from one sample of a study of blood T cell repertoires in COVID-19. Here immunoSEQ multiplex PCR was the method, and the copy in TCRdb shows in-frame clones only, minus some. The data show approximately 150,000 clones, approximately 80% seen once. The sample taken for sequencing was PBMCs or T cells enriched from blood (not recorded which). All receptors come from a man aged 70-80 years who had been exposed to COVID-19. The CDR3 runs from the conserved cysteine through the conserved F or W. The order of the fields is clone size, V gene, D gene, J gene, CDR3 protein, CDR3 DNA. D genes are given only for firm matches. Rows may omit the clone size; those that give it use once, few, many or a size class.

clone size: -
V gene: TRBV10-2
D gene: -
J gene: TRBJ1-1
CDR3 protein: CATLGGVWTEAFF
CDR3 DNA: TGCGCCACCTTGGGGGGGGTATGGACTGAAGCTTTCTTT

clone size: -
V gene: TRBV7-2
D gene: -
J gene: TRBJ2-5
CDR3 protein: CASSLIDYRRETQYF
CDR3 DNA: TGTGCCAGCAGCCTAATTGACTATAGGCGGGAGACCCAGTACTTC

clone size: once
V gene: TRBV5-1
D gene: -
J gene: TRBJ1-1
CDR3 protein: CASSLAGSANTEAFF
CDR3 DNA: TGCGCCAGCAGCTTGGCCGGCAGCGCGAACACTGAAGCTTTCTTT

clone size: few
V gene: TRBV2
D gene: TRBD1
J gene: TRBJ2-5
CDR3 protein: CASLPGQQETQYF
CDR3 DNA: TGTGCCAGCCTACCGGGACAGCAAGAGACCCAGTACTTC

clone size: -
V gene: TRBV10-3
D gene: -
J gene: TRBJ1-5
CDR3 protein: CAISEGTGRNQPQHF
CDR3 DNA: TGTGCCATCAGTGAGGGAACAGGGCGTAATCAGCCCCAGCATTTT

clone size: -
V gene: TRBV18
D gene: -
J gene: TRBJ2-5
CDR3 protein: CASSNSRGQETQYF
CDR3 DNA: TGTGCCAGCTCCAATTCAAGGGGGCAAGAGACCCAGTACTTC

clone size: -
V gene: TRBV6-2/TRBV6-3
D gene: TRBD2
J gene: TRBJ2-5
CDR3 protein: CASSKLAGVQETQYF
CDR3 DNA: TGTGCCAGCAGCAAACTAGCGGGGGTACAAGAGACCCAGTACTTC

clone size: -
V gene: TRBV4-3
D gene: TRBD2
J gene: TRBJ2-7
CDR3 protein: CASSQEPAGGIYEQYF
CDR3 DNA: TGCGCCAGCAGCCAAGAACCCGCGGGAGGTATCTACGAGCAGTACTTC

clone size: -
V gene: TRBV7-2
D gene: TRBD1
J gene: TRBJ2-7
CDR3 protein: CASSLYRDSTYEQYF
CDR3 DNA: TGTGCCAGCAGCTTATACCGGGACAGCACCTACGAGCAGTACTTC

clone size: -
V gene: TRBV28
D gene: TRBD1
J gene: TRBJ2-4
CDR3 protein: CASSFTGAGNIQYF
CDR3 DNA: TGTGCCAGCAGTTTTACAGGGGCCGGAAACATTCAGTACTTC

clone size: -
V gene: TRBV18
D gene: -
J gene: TRBJ1-1
CDR3 protein: CASSPDSANTEAFF
CDR3 DNA: TGTGCCAGCTCACCCGACAGCGCGAACACTGAAGCTTTCTTT

clone size: -
V gene: TRBV19
D gene: TRBD1
J gene: TRBJ1-6
CDR3 protein: CASSPRTGVNSPLHF
CDR3 DNA: TGTGCCAGTAGTCCTAGGACAGGGGTGAATTCACCCCTCCACTTT

clone size: -
V gene: TRBV21-1
D gene: -
J gene: TRBJ1-1
CDR3 protein: CASSKGGRVGTEAFF
CDR3 DNA: TGTGCCAGCAGCAAAGGGGGCAGGGTTGGTACTGAAGCTTTCTTT

clone size: few
V gene: TRBV18
D gene: -
J gene: TRBJ2-5
CDR3 protein: CASSPLTEETQYF
CDR3 DNA: TGTGCCAGCTCACCACTCACAGAAGAGACCCAGTACTTC

clone size: -
V gene: TRBV12-3/TRBV12-4
D gene: -
J gene: TRBJ2-3
CDR3 protein: CASSLTGSDTQYF
CDR3 DNA: TGTGCCAGCAGTTTAACAGGGTCAGATACGCAGTATTTT

clone size: few
V gene: TRBV19
D gene: TRBD2
J gene: TRBJ2-7
CDR3 protein: CASSSAGGYEQYF
CDR3 DNA: TGTGCCAGTAGTTCAGCGGGGGGCTACGAGCAGTACTTC

clone size: -
V gene: TRBV7-9
D gene: TRBD1
J gene: TRBJ1-1
CDR3 protein: CASSLRSTGSRDRGYAFF
CDR3 DNA: TGTGCCAGCAGCTTAAGATCTACGGGGTCCCGGGACAGGGGATATGCTTTCTTT

clone size: -
V gene: TRBV11-2
D gene: -
J gene: TRBJ2-7
CDR3 protein: CASSADAAGRPYEQYF
CDR3 DNA: TGTGCCAGCAGCGCTGATGCGGCGGGGCGTCCCTACGAGCAGTACTTC

clone size: few
V gene: TRBV6-5
D gene: -
J gene: TRBJ2-7
CDR3 protein: CASRRQFYEQYF
CDR3 DNA: TGTGCCAGCAGGCGCCAATTCTACGAGCAGTACTTC

clone size: -
V gene: TRBV5-4
D gene: -
J gene: TRBJ2-7
CDR3 protein: CASNIHLAEDYEQYF
CDR3 DNA: TGTGCCAGCAATATCCACTTAGCGGAAGACTACGAGCAGTACTTC

clone size: few
V gene: TRBV2
D gene: TRBD2
J gene: TRBJ2-1
CDR3 protein: CASSDVTSGSNEQFF
CDR3 DNA: TGTGCCAGCAGTGATGTGACTAGCGGATCGAATGAGCAGTTCTTC

clone size: -
V gene: TRBV4-3
D gene: -
J gene: TRBJ2-7
CDR3 protein: CASSQERVGPWKREQYF
CDR3 DNA: TGCGCCAGCAGCCAGGAGAGGGTTGGGCCTTGGAAGCGCGAGCAGTACTTC

clone size: -
V gene: TRBV19
D gene: -
J gene: TRBJ2-7
CDR3 protein: CASSNQGQLPPYEQYF
CDR3 DNA: TGTGCCAGTAGCAACCAAGGACAGCTTCCCCCCTACGAGCAGTACTTC

clone size: -
V gene: TRBV19
D gene: -
J gene: TRBJ1-2
CDR3 protein: CASSILGAGTYYGYTF
CDR3 DNA: TGTGCCAGTAGTATATTAGGAGCAGGGACTTACTATGGCTACACCTTC

clone size: few
V gene: TRBV13
D gene: -
J gene: TRBJ2-5
CDR3 protein: CASSGDKETQYF
CDR3 DNA: TGTGCCAGCAGCGGGGACAAAGAGACCCAGTACTTC

clone size: -
V gene: TRBV6-5
D gene: TRBD1
J gene: TRBJ1-2
CDR3 protein: CASSYIQGDGYTF
CDR3 DNA: TGTGCCAGCAGTTACATACAGGGGGATGGCTACACCTTC

clone size: many
V gene: TRBV7-9
D gene: -
J gene: TRBJ2-1
CDR3 protein: CASSLGPYLDGSSYNEQFF
CDR3 DNA: TGTGCCAGCAGCTTAGGACCTTATCTGGACGGGAGCTCCTACAATGAGCAGTTCTTC

clone size: few
V gene: TRBV5-1
D gene: TRBD1
J gene: TRBJ2-1
CDR3 protein: CASSIPTGGNEQFF
CDR3 DNA: TGCGCCAGCAGCATACCGACAGGGGGCAATGAGCAGTTCTTC

clone size: -
V gene: TRBV19
D gene: TRBD1
J gene: TRBJ1-5
CDR3 protein: CASSKTGIQGQPQHF
CDR3 DNA: TGTGCCAGTAGTAAGACAGGGATACAGGGTCAGCCCCAGCATTTT

clone size: once
V gene: TRBV5-1
D gene: -
J gene: TRBJ2-3
CDR3 protein: CASSLEGGPTDTQYF
CDR3 DNA: TGCGCCAGCAGCTTGGAGGGGGGGCCCACAGATACGCAGTATTTT

clone size: -
V gene: TRBV6-2/TRBV6-3
D gene: TRBD1
J gene: TRBJ1-1
CDR3 protein: CASSSQGVFSEAFF
CDR3 DNA: TGTGCCAGCAGTTCACAGGGGGTGTTTTCTGAAGCTTTCTTT

clone size: -
V gene: TRBV5-8
D gene: -
J gene: TRBJ2-5
CDR3 protein: CASMPRTTKETQYF
CDR3 DNA: TGTGCCAGCATGCCCCGGACAACTAAAGAGACCCAGTACTTC

clone size: -
V gene: TRBV19
D gene: TRBD1
J gene: TRBJ1-2
CDR3 protein: CASSIGTDNYGYTF
CDR3 DNA: TGTGCCAGTAGTATCGGGACAGACAACTATGGCTACACCTTC

clone size: -
V gene: TRBV5-6
D gene: TRBD1
J gene: TRBJ1-2
CDR3 protein: CASSLGQGGYGYTF
CDR3 DNA: TGTGCCAGCAGCTTGGGACAGGGTGGCTATGGCTACACCTTC

clone size: -
V gene: TRBV7-3
D gene: TRBD2
J gene: TRBJ2-3
CDR3 protein: CASSLSGGAADTQYF
CDR3 DNA: TGTGCCAGCAGCTTAAGCGGGGGGGCCGCAGATACGCAGTATTTT

clone size: -
V gene: TRBV6-1
D gene: -
J gene: TRBJ2-3
CDR3 protein: CASSEAPRLNTQYF
CDR3 DNA: TGTGCCAGCAGTGAAGCACCCAGGCTTAATACGCAGTATTTT

clone size: -
V gene: TRBV7-3
D gene: TRBD1
J gene: TRBJ2-1
CDR3 protein: CASSPRGQGARYEQFF
CDR3 DNA: TGTGCCAGCAGCCCCAGGGGACAGGGGGCTCGCTATGAGCAGTTCTTC

clone size: many
V gene: TRBV21-1
D gene: -
J gene: TRBJ1-2
CDR3 protein: CASKKHGGGLLYGYTF
CDR3 DNA: TGTGCCAGCAAAAAGCACGGAGGGGGCCTCCTTTATGGCTACACCTTC

clone size: -
V gene: TRBV11-2
D gene: -
J gene: TRBJ2-3
CDR3 protein: CASLAGTDTQYF
CDR3 DNA: TGTGCCAGCCTCGCGGGCACAGATACGCAGTATTTT

clone size: -
V gene: TRBV19
D gene: TRBD2
J gene: TRBJ2-5
CDR3 protein: CASGGGGVRTQTQYF
CDR3 DNA: TGTGCCAGTGGCGGCGGGGGGGTTCGGACTCAGACCCAGTACTTC

clone size: -
V gene: TRBV19
D gene: -
J gene: TRBJ1-5
CDR3 protein: CASRTAGDNQPQHF
CDR3 DNA: TGTGCCAGTAGGACGGCAGGGGACAATCAGCCCCAGCATTTT

clone size: -
V gene: TRBV28
D gene: TRBD1
J gene: TRBJ2-7
CDR3 protein: CASSLAGTGGSYEQYF
CDR3 DNA: TGTGCCAGCAGTTTAGCCGGGACAGGGGGATCCTACGAGCAGTACTTC

clone size: -
V gene: TRBV5-4
D gene: -
J gene: TRBJ2-2
CDR3 protein: CASSPRMAAGELFF
CDR3 DNA: TGTGCCAGCAGCCCGCGGATGGCGGCCGGGGAGCTGTTTTTT

clone size: -
V gene: TRBV28
D gene: -
J gene: TRBJ2-4
CDR3 protein: CATQSGTFLNIQYF
CDR3 DNA: TGTGCCACCCAGAGCGGGACATTCCTAAACATTCAGTACTTC

clone size: -
V gene: TRBV7-8
D gene: -
J gene: TRBJ2-3
CDR3 protein: CASSLARLPTDTQYF
CDR3 DNA: TGTGCCAGCAGCTTAGCAAGACTACCCACAGATACGCAGTATTTT